The 26 T cell receptor beta chains below all came from one sample that was sequenced in a study of T cell changes during pregnancy in multiple sclerosis (dated by TCRdb to 2018 to 2020). Library prep was done by the immunoSEQ multiplex PCR assay. TCRdb limited this immuneACCESS table to in-frame rearrangements with V and J called. A share of clones is missing; checked studies link under half to unresolved V genes, and the rest is unexplained. This sample is represented by 85,000 to 90,000 clones; 94% of them were singletons. The ten largest clones capture about 1.7% of the sample. The sequences come from peripheral blood, collected after pregnancy. The source of these receptors is a female donor in good health, enrolled as a control in a pregnancy study.

The rearrangement links TRBV5-6 to TRBJ2-7, with D possibly TRBD1 on 6 matching bases. The germline V and J ends were trimmed by 1 base and 5 bases, with 10 bases remaining between them. Germline assignment: CDR1 SGHDT and CDR2 YYEEEE. There are 13 residues in the CDR3. The CDR3 is CASSLLGGHEQYF. For the CDR3, the DNA is TGTGCCAGCAGCTTGTTAGGGGGACACGAGCAGTACTTC.

This clone was counted many times. The V and J genes are TRBV7-2 and TRBJ1-5, with 9 bases fitting TRBD1. Germline lookup yields CDR1 SGHTA and CDR2 FQGNSA. This CDR3 has 13 residues. V lost 3 bases and J lost 7; bases outside the gene matches: 1. CDR3 protein: CASSLGQGQPQHF. CDR3 bases: TGTGCCAGCAGCTTGGGACAGGGACAGCCCCAGCATTTT.

Written as DNA, the CDR3 is TGCGCCAGCAGCTTCGGGCAGGGTGGGTCGGAAGAGACCCAGTACTTC. It translates to CASSFGQGGSEETQYF. The chain joins TRBV5-1 to TRBJ2-5, with TRBD1 as a possible D gene (5 bases). The CDR3 is made up of 16 amino acids. Between the trimmed V and J ends, which lost 2 bases and 3 bases, there was a span of 17 bases. The germline CDR1 and CDR2 sequences are SGHRS and YFSETQ.

This clone was found once. The chain combines TRBV4-1 with TRBJ2-7, with 10 bases matching TRBD2. J gave up 2 bases and V 4 bases, and 11 bases lay outside the gene matches. The V gene's germline CDR1 is MGHRA and CDR2 YSYEKL. The CDR3 extends over 17 amino acids. The CDR3 DNA sequence: TGCGCCAGCAGCCCGGGAATAGCGGGAGGACTGACCTACGAGCAGTACTTC. This gives the protein CASSPGIAGGLTYEQYF.

The chain uses TRBV5-1 and TRBJ2-1, with 12 bases lining up with TRBD2. J was trimmed by 5 bases and V by 0 bases; bases with no gene match: 0. Germline-derived CDR1 and CDR2 are SGHRS and YFSETQ. This CDR3 has 15 amino acids. The CDR3 region is CASSLGTSGDNEQFF. The CDR3 DNA sequence: TGCGCCAGCAGCTTGGGGACTAGCGGGGACAATGAGCAGTTCTTC.

The chain employs TRBV7-9 and TRBJ2-7; the D is unclear. CDR3 length: 14 amino acids. Looked up from germline, CDR1 is SEHNR and CDR2 is FQNEAQ (reference sequence). V lost 5 bases and J 12 bases, leaving 23 bases between the germline ends. The DNA of the CDR3 is TGTGCCAGCAGCGTAGGGTTTTTCCCTACGGAGACGTACTTC. This gives the protein CASSVGFFPTETYF.

The rearrangement links TRBV28 to TRBJ2-7; 9 positions match TRBD1. Germline-derived CDR1 and CDR2 are MDHEN and SYDVKM. Losses at the gene ends were 2 bases for V and 5 bases for J; bases not matched to a gene: 7. This CDR3 is 15 amino acids long. The DNA of the CDR3 is TGTGCCAGCAGTTTACCGGGACAGGGACTCCACGAGCAGTACTTC. This gives the protein CASSLPGQGLHEQYF.

This clone was seen just once. J is TRBJ2-4 and V is TRBV5-4, with 7 bases matching TRBD2. The CDR3 contains 15 residues. Germline assignment: CDR1 SGHNT and CDR2 YYREEE (reference sequence). The V and J ends lost 0 bases and 7 bases, in that order; junction bases with no gene match: 7. CDR3 region: CASSLDGGSNNIQYF. The DNA of the CDR3 is TGTGCCAGCAGCTTGGACGGGGGGTCAAACAACATTCAGTACTTC.

The chain carries TRBV5-4 and TRBJ1-4; tentatively, D is TRBD1 (6 bases). The CDR3 has 16 residues. CDR1 and CDR2 (germline): SGHNT, YYREEE (reference sequence). Trimming took off 0 bases at V and 0 bases at J, with 9 bases between the two ends. CDR3 nucleotide sequence: TGTGCCAGCAGCTTGGCCGGACAGTCAACTAATGAAAAACTGTTTTTT. As protein: CASSLAGQSTNEKLFF. Based on the CDR3 plus reference TRBV5-4 and TRBJ1-4, the full variable domain is ETGVTQSPTHLIKTRGQQVTLRCSSQSGHNTVSWYQQALGQGPQFIFQYYREEENGRGNFPPRFSGLQFPNYSSELNVNALELDDSALYLCASSLAGQSTNEKLFFGSGTQLSVL.

The V gene is TRBV5-1, the J gene TRBJ1-2, with 9 bases fitting TRBD1. Germline V CDR1 and CDR2: SGHRS, YFSETQ. The CDR3 is made up of 16 amino acids. With 0 bases clipped from V and 4 bases from J, the junction kept 7 bases outside the gene matches. CDR3 protein: CASSLESGQGSYGYTF. In DNA, the CDR3 is TGCGCCAGCAGCTTGGAATCGGGACAGGGAAGCTATGGCTACACCTTC. Filled out from reference TRBV5-1 and TRBJ1-2, the complete variable domain reads KAGVTQTPRYLIKTRGQQVTLSCSPISGHRSVSWYQQTPGQGLQFLFEYFSETQRNKGNFPGRFSGRQFSNSRSEMNVSTLELGDSALYLCASSLESGQGSYGYTFGSGTRLTVV.

This sequence joins TRBV19 and TRBJ2-1, with 15 bases aligning to TRBD2. Trimming cost V 5 bases and J 5 bases; bases outside gene matches: 4. The CDR3 has 16 amino acids. Germline CDR1 is LNHDA and CDR2 is SQIVND (reference sequence). CDR3 DNA: TGTGCCAGTAGTCCGGGACTAGCGGGAGGTAACAATGAGCAGTTCTTC. Translation: CASSPGLAGGNNEQFF.

This chain joins TRBV6-4 and TRBJ1-5; maybe TRBD1 (5 bases). Germline V gene data show CDR1 as MRHNA and CDR2 as SNTAGT. This CDR3 contains 16 residues. Trimming left V 7 bases short and J 6 bases short, with 22 bases between. CDR3: CASTPPGHTPVQPQHF. Here the CDR3 DNA reads TGTGCCAGCACCCCACCAGGACATACACCCGTTCAGCCCCAGCATTTT.

The DNA of the CDR3 is TGCGCCAGCAGCCAAGATGGACTAGCGGGGACCTACAATGAGCAGTTCTTC. Protein: CASSQDGLAGTYNEQFF. The genes are TRBV4-1 and TRBJ2-1; TRBD2 matches at 12 bases. Per the germline V gene, CDR1 is MGHRA and CDR2 is YSYEKL. There are 17 residues in the CDR3. V lost 0 bases, J lost 2 bases, and 2 bases stayed unmatched.

V usage is TRBV5-1 and J usage is TRBJ2-5; D is unresolved. There are 13 residues in the CDR3. In germline, CDR1 is SGHRS, CDR2 YFSETQ. V was cut by 0 bases and J by 3 bases, with 6 bases left in between. The CDR3 nucleotides are TGCGCCAGCAGCTTGGTAGTGGAAGAGACCCAGTACTTC. Translating it yields CASSLVVEETQYF. The full variable domain, completed using reference TRBV5-1 and TRBJ2-5, is KAGVTQTPRYLIKTRGQQVTLSCSPISGHRSVSWYQQTPGQGLQFLFEYFSETQRNKGNFPGRFSGRQFSNSRSEMNVSTLELGDSALYLCASSLVVEETQYFGPGTRLLVL.

In its sample, this clone was seen once. The genes are TRBV2 and TRBJ2-1; 8 bases are shared with TRBD1. Germline assignment: CDR1 SNHLY and CDR2 FYNNEI. This CDR3 region has 14 residues. V shed 5 bases, J shed 5 bases, and the junction held 5 bases outside the gene matches. The CDR3 DNA is TGTGCCAGCAGTTCTCAGGGGGCGGACAATGAGCAGTTCTTC. Its translation is CASSSQGADNEQFF.

The chain is built from TRBV28 and TRBJ2-5, with D possibly TRBD1 on 5 matching bases. With 6 bases removed from V and 0 bases from J, the gap between germline ends came to 8 bases. Germline values: CDR1 MDHEN, CDR2 SYDVKM. The CDR3 is 13 amino acids. The CDR3: CASSPGYQETQYF. In nucleotides, the CDR3 is TGTGCCAGCAGCCCAGGGTACCAAGAGACCCAGTACTTC. Drawing the rest from reference TRBV28 and TRBJ2-5, the complete variable domain is DVKVTQSSRYLVKRTGEKVFLECVQDMDHENMFWYRQDPGLGLRLIYFSYDVKMKEKGDIPEGYSVSREKKERFSLILESASTNQTSMYLCASSPGYQETQYFGPGTRLLVL.

The chain joins TRBV15 to TRBJ2-3, with 7 bases fitting TRBD1. This CDR3 is built from 15 residues. The germline gives CDR1 LNHNV, CDR2 YYDKDF (reference sequence). With V trimmed by 4 bases and J by 6 bases, 10 bases remained unmatched. CDR3 DNA: TGTGCCACCAGCATTGGGGGCCAGGGGGTGGATACGCAGTATTTT. Its protein is CATSIGGQGVDTQYF.

The chain combines TRBV7-9 with TRBJ2-1; perhaps TRBD1 as D (5 bases). V was cut by 7 bases and J by 6 bases, with 19 bases left in between. CDR3 length: 15 amino acids. The germline V gene encodes CDR1 SEHNR and CDR2 FQNEAQ (reference sequence). CDR3 protein: CASTKVPRTSNEQFF. CDR3 coding DNA: TGTGCCAGCACTAAAGTCCCCAGGACATCCAATGAGCAGTTCTTC.

This chain connects TRBV4-2 to TRBJ2-7; 9 bases are shared with TRBD2. This CDR3 spans 16 amino acids. Germline V CDR1 and CDR2: LGHNA, YNFKEQ. V was pared by 0 bases and J by 2 bases, with 5 bases of the junction left unmatched. The chain's CDR3 is CASSQDAGGSPYEQYF. DNA of the CDR3: TGTGCCAGCAGCCAAGATGCGGGGGGGTCCCCCTACGAGCAGTACTTC.

This chain links TRBV6-1 with TRBJ2-7; 8 positions agree with TRBD1. With V trimmed by 4 bases and J by 4 bases, 3 bases remained unmatched. This CDR3 region has 13 residues. Germline V gives CDR1 MNHNS, CDR2 SASEGT. CDR3 coding DNA: TGTGCCAGCAGTGGAAGACAGGGGTACGAGCAGTACTTC. As protein: CASSGRQGYEQYF.

The rearrangement joins TRBV7-2 to TRBJ2-7, with D hard to call. The CDR3 spans 11 residues. The germline gives CDR1 SGHTA, CDR2 FQGNSA. V was trimmed by 2 bases and J by 5 bases, leaving 4 bases between them. CDR3 sequence: CASSLHDEQYF. DNA of the CDR3: TGTGCCAGCAGCTTACATGACGAGCAGTACTTC.

The gene calls are TRBV27 and TRBJ2-7, with a tentative D call TRBD1 (7 bases). The CDR3 covers 16 residues. Germline V CDR1 and CDR2: MNHEY, SMNVEV (reference sequence). V was trimmed by 0 bases and J by 1 base, leaving 13 bases between them. This CDR3 reads CASSLSWGDSSYEQYF. The CDR3 bases are TGTGCCAGCAGTTTATCCTGGGGGGACAGTTCCTACGAGCAGTACTTC.

The chain uses TRBV5-1 and TRBJ2-5; D is perhaps TRBD2 (6 bases). V lost 1 base to trimming and J lost 0 bases, with 10 bases between them. The CDR3 extends over 15 amino acids. Germline loops: CDR1 SGHRS, CDR2 YFSETQ. The CDR3 protein is CASSLPLAHQETQYF. The CDR3 region has the DNA TGCGCCAGCAGCTTGCCCCTAGCGCACCAAGAGACCCAGTACTTC.

The rearrangement uses TRBV5-4 and TRBJ2-2; a weak D match, TRBD2 (6 bases). V shed 5 bases and J shed 1 base, with 12 bases lying between them. Germline V gene data show CDR1 as SGHNT and CDR2 as YYREEE (reference sequence). The CDR3 has 15 residues. CDR3 coding DNA: TGTGCCAGCAGGACCTTCGGGAGGAACACCGGGGAGCTGTTTTTT. Translated: CASRTFGRNTGELFF. Full variable domain (missing parts from reference TRBV5-4 and TRBJ2-2): ETGVTQSPTHLIKTRGQQVTLRCSSQSGHNTVSWYQQALGQGPQFIFQYYREEENGRGNFPPRFSGLQFPNYSSELNVNALELDDSALYLCASRTFGRNTGELFFGEGSRLTVL.

The chain couples TRBV9 to TRBJ1-1; D possibly corresponds to TRBD1 (6 bases). V was shortened by 4 bases and J by 0 bases, with 13 bases between the two germline ends. Germline lookup yields CDR1 SGDLS and CDR2 YYNGEE. The CDR3 sequence is 15 residues long. The CDR3 protein is CASSPGGLMNTEAFF. CDR3 DNA: TGTGCCAGCAGCCCCGGGGGGCTGATGAACACTGAAGCTTTCTTT.

V gene TRBV30 combines with J gene TRBJ2-2; TRBD2 matches at 7 bases. V was pared by 2 bases and J by 4 bases, with 10 bases of the junction left unmatched. From germline, CDR1 is GTSNPN and CDR2 SVGIG (reference sequence). The CDR3 covers 16 residues. In DNA form, the CDR3 reads TGTGCCTGGAGTCTCCCAACGCTAGCGGCCACCGGGGAGCTGTTTTTT. Translating it yields CAWSLPTLAATGELFF.